A single sample is the source of the 17 T cell receptor beta chains below, sequenced in a study of T cells in Graves' hyperthyroidism and ophthalmopathy. Using RNA transcripts as the source, TCR beta CDR3 regions were amplified. TCR CDR3 regions were first amplified by RT-PCR with HTBI primers. One entry per CDR3 protein results from TCRdb running MiXCR on the multiplex PCR reads. Counted here are about 200,000 distinct CDR3 sequences, 18% occurring once; the ten biggest clones make up about 48%. The sequenced sample consisted of blood. These TCRs come from a man aged 40-50 years with Graves' hyperthyroidism.

This clonotype occurred many times. The rearrangement joins TRBV5-1 to TRBJ2-1, with TRBD2 matching 8 bases. With 5 bases clipped from V and 6 bases from J, the junction kept 10 bases outside the gene matches. The CDR3 is made up of 15 amino acids. Germline CDR1 is SGHRS and CDR2 is YFSETQ. CDR3 bases: TGCGCCAGCAGTCAGTACGGGGGGGCTCGCAATGAGCAGTTCTTC. Amino acids: CASSQYGGARNEQFF. The variable domain in full, with the rest retrieved from reference TRBV5-1 and TRBJ2-1, is KAGVTQTPRYLIKTRGQQVTLSCSPISGHRSVSWYQQTPGQGLQFLFEYFSETQRNKGNFPGRFSGRQFSNSRSEMNVSTLELGDSALYLCASSQYGGARNEQFFGPGTRLTVL.

This clonotype was seen ten or more times. V usage is TRBV3-1 and J usage is TRBJ2-3; no definite D call. Germline V gene data show CDR1 as LGHDT and CDR2 as YNNKEL (reference sequence). The V end was cut by 4 bases, the J end by 6 bases, with 11 bases between. The CDR3 consists of 13 residues. As DNA, the CDR3 is TGTGCCAGCAGCCGGCCGCACGGGGATACGCAGTATTTT. Protein: CASSRPHGDTQYF.

This clonotype was seen a handful of times. A much larger clone lies a single base off, so this may be a read error. The V call is TRBV9, the J call TRBJ2-7; 7 nucleotides align to TRBD1. After removal of 3 bases from V and 4 bases from J, the junction contained 7 bases not matched to a gene. This CDR3 has 14 residues. Per the germline V gene, CDR1 is SGDLS and CDR2 is YYNGEE. CDR3 residues: CASSADPGGYEQYF. In DNA form, the CDR3 reads TGTGCCAGCAGCGCAGACCCAGGGGGATACGAGCAGTACTTC.

This clonotype was counted a few times. Here the CDR3 reads CASSRRGTSGTNEQFF. The CDR3 DNA follows: TGTGCCAGCTCACGGAGGGGGACTAGCGGTACCAATGAGCAGTTCTTC. The chain employs TRBV18 and TRBJ2-1, with 11 bases fitting TRBD2. Germline CDR1 and CDR2: KGHSH and LQKENI. The CDR3 sequence is 16 residues long. The trim removed 4 bases at V and 6 bases at J, leaving 8 bases unmatched.

This clonotype was picked up many times. The J gene is TRBJ2-5, the V gene TRBV7-2, with 9 bases aligning to TRBD2. Germline V gene data show CDR1 as SGHTA and CDR2 as FQGNSA. This CDR3 has 18 amino acids. Trimming cost V 0 bases and J 1 base; bases outside gene matches: 9. The CDR3 DNA is TGTGCCAGCAGCTTAGCGCTTAGCGGGGGCCCGGCCCAAGAGACCCAGTACTTC. It translates to CASSLALSGGPAQETQYF.

This clonotype was detected many times. The V call is TRBV7-3, the J call TRBJ2-1; maybe TRBD1 (6 bases). Germline V gives CDR1 SGHTA, CDR2 FQGTGA. V shed 4 bases and J shed 5 bases, with 15 bases lying between them. The CDR3 runs to 15 residues. In DNA, the CDR3 is TGTGCCAGCAGCTCGACCCGGGACATTCACAATGAGCAGTTCTTC. Its protein is CASSSTRDIHNEQFF.

This clonotype has at least ten counts. The chain couples TRBV20-1 to TRBJ2-3; 9 nucleotides agree with TRBD2. Trimming removed 5 bases from V and 0 bases from J; junction bases left unmatched: 3. The CDR3 is 14 residues long. The germline CDR1 and CDR2 sequences are DFQATT and SNEGSKA (reference sequence). The DNA of the CDR3 is TGCAGTGCTTCTAGCGGGACTAGCACAGATACGCAGTATTTT. Encoded protein: CSASSGTSTDTQYF.

The sample holds a few counts of this clonotype. This CDR3 reads CASSTKTGTVYGGELFF. Here the CDR3 DNA reads TGTGCCAGTAGTACCAAAACCGGGACAGTCTATGGCGGGGAGCTGTTTTTT. The rearrangement uses TRBV19 and TRBJ2-2; 7 nucleotides agree with TRBD1. The CDR3 has 17 amino acids. V trimming: 4 bases; J trimming: 7 bases; junction bases outside the gene matches: 15. CDR1 and CDR2 from the germline V gene are LNHDA and SQIVND (reference sequence).

This clonotype was seen repeatedly, ten times or more. The chain has TRBV12-3 or TRBV12-4 and TRBJ2-1; D is perhaps TRBD2 (6 bases). CDR3 size: 18 residues. With 1 base removed from V and 4 bases from J, the gap between germline ends came to 20 bases. CDR3 loop: CASSLGSGWGGAYNEQFF. DNA of the CDR3: TGTGCCAGCAGTTTAGGGTCGGGTTGGGGCGGGGCGTACAATGAGCAGTTCTTC.

The table lists this clonotype with a few counts. At one end the junction does not follow the germline gene, possibly because of a read error. The rearrangement joins TRBV27 to TRBJ2-5; 11 nucleotides agree with TRBD2. The CDR3 is made up of 15 amino acids. The germline gives CDR1 MNHEY, CDR2 SMNVEV (reference sequence). CDR3 loop: CASSISTSGKETQYF. The CDR3 bases are TGTGCCAGCAGTATATCGACTAGCGGGAAAGAGACCCAGTACTTC.

As DNA, the CDR3 is TGTGCCAGCAGTTTAGGAGGGGGTCCATCCTACGAGCAGTACTTC. Amino acids: CASSLGGGPSYEQYF. The genes are TRBV28 and TRBJ2-7; the D gene could be TRBD1 or TRBD2 (6 bases each). V lost 2 bases and J 1 base, leaving 12 bases between the germline ends. This CDR3 has 15 residues. Germline V gene sequence: CDR1 MDHEN, CDR2 SYDVKM.

This clonotype was observed at least ten times. The rearrangement joins TRBV7-8 to TRBJ2-3; TRBD2 is a possible D gene (5 bases). This CDR3 is 15 amino acids long. CDR1 is SGHVS and CDR2 is FQNEAQ in the germline V gene. V lost 6 bases and J 8 bases, leaving 21 bases between the germline ends. CDR3 nucleotides: TGTGCCAGCAGTCCAAGGGCGGGTGGGCCGGTTACGCAGTATTTT. It yields the protein CASSPRAGGPVTQYF.

A few counts support this clonotype. The DNA of the CDR3 is TGTGCCAGCAGTCCTCCGGGACTAGCGGGAATCTACGAGCAGTACTTC. Residues: CASSPPGLAGIYEQYF. This chain joins TRBV27 and TRBJ2-7; 13 nucleotides agree with TRBD2. V lost 5 bases to trimming and J lost 3 bases; unmatched junction nucleotides: 7. The CDR3 is 16 amino acids. The germline V gene encodes CDR1 MNHEY and CDR2 SMNVEV (reference sequence).

This rearrangement joins TRBV19 to TRBJ2-2, with D perhaps matching TRBD2 (5 bases). There are 12 residues in the CDR3. CDR1 is LNHDA and CDR2 is SQIVND in the germline V gene (reference sequence). Trimming removed 9 bases from V and 5 bases from J, with 10 bases in between. The CDR3 is CASRRRTGELFF. In nucleotides, the CDR3 is TGTGCCAGCCGGCGGAGGACCGGGGAGCTGTTTTTT.

The gene calls are TRBV6-1 and TRBJ2-5; the match to TRBD2 covers 8 bases. This CDR3 is 14 amino acids long. The germline V gene encodes CDR1 MNHNS and CDR2 SASEGT. V lost 6 bases, J lost 5 bases, and 8 bases stayed unmatched. CDR3 loop: CASRGTGGRETQYF. The CDR3 nucleotides read TGTGCCAGCAGGGGTACGGGGGGGAGGGAGACCCAGTACTTC.

This clonotype was seen a handful of times. The rearrangement joins TRBV5-5 to TRBJ2-3; D perhaps matches TRBD1 (6 bases). V lost 4 bases, J lost 4 bases, and 10 bases lay in between. The CDR3 totals 13 residues. Germline V lookup: CDR1 SGHKS, CDR2 YYEKEE (reference sequence). DNA for the CDR3: TGTGCCAGCAGCGTACAGGGAGCAGATACGCAGTATTTT. This encodes CASSVQGADTQYF.

This clonotype was observed a handful of times. V gene TRBV7-2 combines with J gene TRBJ1-6, with D perhaps TRBD1 (5 bases). Germline V CDR1 and CDR2: SGHTA, FQGNSA. The V end lost 4 bases, the J end lost 10 bases, and 14 bases lay between the germline ends. The CDR3 extends over 14 amino acids. The CDR3 nucleotides read TGTGCCAGCAGCTCAAAGGGGAACGTGTCACCCCTCCACTTT. Its protein is CASSSKGNVSPLHF.